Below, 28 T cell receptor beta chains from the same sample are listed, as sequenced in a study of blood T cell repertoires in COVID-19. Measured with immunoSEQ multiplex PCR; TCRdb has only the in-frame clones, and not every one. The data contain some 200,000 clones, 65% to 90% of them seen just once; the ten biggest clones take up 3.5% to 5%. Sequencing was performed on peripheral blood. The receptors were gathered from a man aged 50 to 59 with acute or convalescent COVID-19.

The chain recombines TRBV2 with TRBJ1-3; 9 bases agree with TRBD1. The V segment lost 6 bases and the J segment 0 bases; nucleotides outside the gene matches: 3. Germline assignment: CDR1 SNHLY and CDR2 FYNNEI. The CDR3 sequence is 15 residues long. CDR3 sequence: CASRGQGHSGNTIYF. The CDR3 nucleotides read TGTGCCAGCAGGGGACAGGGTCACTCTGGAAACACCATATATTTT.

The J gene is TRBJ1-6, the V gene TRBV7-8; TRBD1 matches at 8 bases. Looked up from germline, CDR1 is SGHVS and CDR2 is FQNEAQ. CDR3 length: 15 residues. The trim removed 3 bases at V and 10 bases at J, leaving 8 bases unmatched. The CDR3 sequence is CASSLETGEESPLHF. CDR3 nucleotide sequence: TGTGCCAGCAGCTTGGAGACAGGGGAAGAATCACCCCTCCACTTT.

In DNA form, the CDR3 reads TGTGCCAGCAGTCTCCGGGACAGGGCAAGCACTGAAGCTTTCTTT. It is translated as CASSLRDRASTEAFF. The chain uses TRBV6-6 and TRBJ1-1; 9 nucleotides align to TRBD1. CDR3 length: 15 amino acids. Trimming removed 5 bases from V and 4 bases from J; junction bases left unmatched: 8. Germline V gene sequence: CDR1 MNHNY, CDR2 SVGAGI (reference sequence).

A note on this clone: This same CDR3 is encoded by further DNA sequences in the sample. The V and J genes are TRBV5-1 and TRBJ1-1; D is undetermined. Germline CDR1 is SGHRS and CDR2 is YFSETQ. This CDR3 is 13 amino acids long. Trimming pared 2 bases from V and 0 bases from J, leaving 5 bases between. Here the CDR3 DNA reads TGCGCCAGCAGCTTTCAAATGAACACTGAAGCTTTCTTT. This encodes CASSFQMNTEAFF.

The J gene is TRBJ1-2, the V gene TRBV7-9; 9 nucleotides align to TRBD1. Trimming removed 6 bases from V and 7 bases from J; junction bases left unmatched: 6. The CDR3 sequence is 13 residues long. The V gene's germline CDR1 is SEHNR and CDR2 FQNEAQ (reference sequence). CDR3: CASSGDRESGYTF. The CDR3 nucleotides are TGTGCCAGCAGTGGGGACAGGGAATCTGGCTACACCTTC.

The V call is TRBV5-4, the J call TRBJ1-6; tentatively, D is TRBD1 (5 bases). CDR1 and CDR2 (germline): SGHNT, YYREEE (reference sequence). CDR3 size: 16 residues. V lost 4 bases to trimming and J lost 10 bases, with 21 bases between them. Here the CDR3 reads CASSLGTQKLGSPLHF. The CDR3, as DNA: TGTGCCAGCAGCCTGGGGACTCAGAAGTTGGGATCACCCCTCCACTTT. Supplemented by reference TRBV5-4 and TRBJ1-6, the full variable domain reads ETGVTQSPTHLIKTRGQQVTLRCSSQSGHNTVSWYQQALGQGPQFIFQYYREEENGRGNFPPRFSGLQFPNYSSELNVNALELDDSALYLCASSLGTQKLGSPLHFGNGTRLTVT.

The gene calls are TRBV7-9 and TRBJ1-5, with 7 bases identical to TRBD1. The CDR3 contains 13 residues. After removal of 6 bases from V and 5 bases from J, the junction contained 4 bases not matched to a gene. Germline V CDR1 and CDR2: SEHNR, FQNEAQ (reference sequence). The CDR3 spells CASRGQGDQPQHF. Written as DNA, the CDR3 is TGTGCCAGCAGGGGGCAGGGGGATCAGCCCCAGCATTTT.

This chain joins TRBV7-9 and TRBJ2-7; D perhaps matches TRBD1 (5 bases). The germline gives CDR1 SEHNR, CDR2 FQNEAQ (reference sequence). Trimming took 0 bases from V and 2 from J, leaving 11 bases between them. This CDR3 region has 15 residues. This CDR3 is CASSLAPSGTYEQYF. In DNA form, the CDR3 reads TGTGCCAGCAGCTTAGCCCCCTCAGGGACCTACGAGCAGTACTTC.

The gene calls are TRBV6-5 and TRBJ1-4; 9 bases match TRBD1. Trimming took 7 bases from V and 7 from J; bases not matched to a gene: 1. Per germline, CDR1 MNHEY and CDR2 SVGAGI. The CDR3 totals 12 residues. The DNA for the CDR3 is TGTGCCAGCAAGACAGGGGGTGAAAAACTGTTTTTT. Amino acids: CASKTGGEKLFF.

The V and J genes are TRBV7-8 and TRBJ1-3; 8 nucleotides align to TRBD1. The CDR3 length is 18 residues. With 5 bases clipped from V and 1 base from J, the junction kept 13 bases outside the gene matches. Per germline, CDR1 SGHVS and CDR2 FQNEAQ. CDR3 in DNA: TGTGCCAGCAGCCCCCGGGACAGGATCTTTTTTTCTGGAAACACCATATATTTT. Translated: CASSPRDRIFFSGNTIYF.

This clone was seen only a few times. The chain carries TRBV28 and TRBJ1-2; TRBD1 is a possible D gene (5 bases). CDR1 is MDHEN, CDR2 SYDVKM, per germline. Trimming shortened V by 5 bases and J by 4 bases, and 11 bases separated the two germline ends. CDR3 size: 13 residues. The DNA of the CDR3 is TGTGCCAGCAGTCCCGGGGGTTCCTATGGCTACACCTTC. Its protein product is CASSPGGSYGYTF.

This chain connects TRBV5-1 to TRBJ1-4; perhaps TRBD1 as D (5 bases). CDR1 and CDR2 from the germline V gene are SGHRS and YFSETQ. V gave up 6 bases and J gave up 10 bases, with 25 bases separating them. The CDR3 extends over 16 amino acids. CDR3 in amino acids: CASKTVGGGVDGKLFF. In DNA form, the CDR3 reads TGCGCCAGCAAAACTGTCGGAGGAGGGGTGGACGGAAAACTGTTTTTT.

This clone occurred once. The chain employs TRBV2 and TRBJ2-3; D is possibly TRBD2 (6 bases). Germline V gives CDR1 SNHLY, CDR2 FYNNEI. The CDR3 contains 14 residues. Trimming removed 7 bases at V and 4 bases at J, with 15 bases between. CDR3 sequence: CASNRRDRADTQYF. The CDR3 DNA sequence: TGTGCCAGCAATCGGCGGGATCGGGCAGATACGCAGTATTTT.

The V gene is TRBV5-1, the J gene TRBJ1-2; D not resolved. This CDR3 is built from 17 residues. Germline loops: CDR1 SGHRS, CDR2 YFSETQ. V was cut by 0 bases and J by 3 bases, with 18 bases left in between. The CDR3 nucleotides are TGCGCCAGCAGCTTGGCCGCGGGTCCGCCCCAGGACTATGGCTACACCTTC. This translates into CASSLAAGPPQDYGYTF. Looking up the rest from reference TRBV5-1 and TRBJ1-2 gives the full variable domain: KAGVTQTPRYLIKTRGQQVTLSCSPISGHRSVSWYQQTPGQGLQFLFEYFSETQRNKGNFPGRFSGRQFSNSRSEMNVSTLELGDSALYLCASSLAAGPPQDYGYTFGSGTRLTVV.

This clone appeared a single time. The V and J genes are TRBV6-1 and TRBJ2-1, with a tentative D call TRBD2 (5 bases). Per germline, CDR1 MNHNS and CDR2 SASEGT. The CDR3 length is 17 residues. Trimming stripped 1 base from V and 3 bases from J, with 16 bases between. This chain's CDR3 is CASSEEVWTSSYNEQFF. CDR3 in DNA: TGTGCCAGCAGTGAAGAAGTATGGACTTCGAGCTACAATGAGCAGTTCTTC.

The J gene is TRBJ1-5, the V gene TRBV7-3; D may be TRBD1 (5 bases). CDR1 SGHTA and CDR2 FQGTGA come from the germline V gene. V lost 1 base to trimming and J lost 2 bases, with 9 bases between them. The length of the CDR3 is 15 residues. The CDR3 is CASSLKGACNQPQHF. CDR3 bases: TGTGCCAGCAGCTTAAAAGGGGCATGCAATCAGCCCCAGCATTTT. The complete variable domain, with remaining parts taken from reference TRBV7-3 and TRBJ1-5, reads GAGVSQTPSNKVTEKGKYVELRCDPISGHTALYWYRQSLGQGPEFLIYFQGTGAADDSGLPNDRFFAVRPEGSVSTLKIQRTERGDSAVYLCASSLKGACNQPQHFGDGTRLSIL.

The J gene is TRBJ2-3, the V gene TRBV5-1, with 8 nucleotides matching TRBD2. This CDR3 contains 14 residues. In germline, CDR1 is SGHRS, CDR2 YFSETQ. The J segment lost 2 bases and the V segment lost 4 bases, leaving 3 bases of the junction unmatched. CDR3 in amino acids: CASSPGLVTDTQYF. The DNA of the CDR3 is TGCGCCAGCAGCCCGGGACTAGTCACAGATACGCAGTATTTT.

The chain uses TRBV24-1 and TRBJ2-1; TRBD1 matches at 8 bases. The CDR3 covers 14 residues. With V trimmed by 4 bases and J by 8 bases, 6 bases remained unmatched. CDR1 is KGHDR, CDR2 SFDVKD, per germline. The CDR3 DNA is TGTGCCACCAGTGAGGCAGGGGGCGCGGATGAGCAGTTCTTC. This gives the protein CATSEAGGADEQFF.

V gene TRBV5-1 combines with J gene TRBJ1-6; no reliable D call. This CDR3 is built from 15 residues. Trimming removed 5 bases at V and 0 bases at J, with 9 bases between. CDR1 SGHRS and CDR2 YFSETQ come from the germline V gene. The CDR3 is CASRRESSYNSPLHF. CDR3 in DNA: TGCGCCAGCAGAAGGGAGAGCTCCTATAATTCACCCCTCCACTTT.

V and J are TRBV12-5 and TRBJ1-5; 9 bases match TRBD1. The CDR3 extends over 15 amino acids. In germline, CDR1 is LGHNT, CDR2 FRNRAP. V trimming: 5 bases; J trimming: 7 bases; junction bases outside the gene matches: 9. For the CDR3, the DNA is TGTGCTAGTGGTCCACAGGGGGCGGGGGGACAGCCCCAGCATTTT. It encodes CASGPQGAGGQPQHF.

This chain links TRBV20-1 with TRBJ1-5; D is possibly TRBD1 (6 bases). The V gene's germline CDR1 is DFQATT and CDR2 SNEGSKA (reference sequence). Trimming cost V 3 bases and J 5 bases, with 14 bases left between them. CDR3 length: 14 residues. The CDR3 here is CSASAPRGHQPQHF. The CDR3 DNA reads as TGCAGTGCTAGTGCTCCCAGGGGCCATCAGCCCCAGCATTTT.

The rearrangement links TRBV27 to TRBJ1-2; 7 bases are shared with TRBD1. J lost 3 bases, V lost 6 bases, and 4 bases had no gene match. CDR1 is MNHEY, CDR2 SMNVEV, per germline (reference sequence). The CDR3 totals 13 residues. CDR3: CASSFRGYYGYTF. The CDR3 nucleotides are TGTGCCAGCAGCTTCAGGGGGTACTATGGCTACACCTTC.

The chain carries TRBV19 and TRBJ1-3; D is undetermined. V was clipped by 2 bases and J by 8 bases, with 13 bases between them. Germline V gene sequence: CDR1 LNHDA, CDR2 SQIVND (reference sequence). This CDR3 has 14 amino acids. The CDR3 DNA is TGTGCCAGTAGTATACAGTCGATTGAAGACACCATATATTTT. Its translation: CASSIQSIEDTIYF.

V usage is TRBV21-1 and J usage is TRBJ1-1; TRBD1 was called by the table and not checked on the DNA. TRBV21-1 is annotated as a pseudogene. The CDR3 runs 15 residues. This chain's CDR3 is CASSFRDRGHGEAFF. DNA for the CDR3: TGTGCCAGCAGCTTTCGGGACAGGGGGCACGGTGAAGCTTTCTTT.

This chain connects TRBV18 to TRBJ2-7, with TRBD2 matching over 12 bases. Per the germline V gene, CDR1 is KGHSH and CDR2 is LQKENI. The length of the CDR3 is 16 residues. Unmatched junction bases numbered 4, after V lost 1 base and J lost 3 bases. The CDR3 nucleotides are TGTGCCAGCTCACCACGGACTAGCGGGGAGAGCTACGAGCAGTACTTC. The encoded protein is CASSPRTSGESYEQYF.

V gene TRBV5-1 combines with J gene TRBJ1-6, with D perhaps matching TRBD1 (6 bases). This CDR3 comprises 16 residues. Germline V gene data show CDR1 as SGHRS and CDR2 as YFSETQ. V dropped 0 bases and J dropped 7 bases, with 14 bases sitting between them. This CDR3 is CASSLEAGVLNSPLHF. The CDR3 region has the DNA TGCGCCAGCAGCTTGGAGGCAGGGGTGTTGAATTCACCCCTCCACTTT.

In DNA form, the CDR3 reads TGTGCCAGCAGCTCCGGACACGGACGGAACACTGAAGCTTTCTTT. Its protein product is CASSSGHGRNTEAFF. The gene calls are TRBV7-3 and TRBJ1-1, with a tentative D call TRBD1 (5 bases). CDR1 and CDR2 from the germline V gene are SGHTA and FQGTGA. V was cut by 4 bases and J by 1 base, with 13 bases left in between. The CDR3 length is 15 residues.

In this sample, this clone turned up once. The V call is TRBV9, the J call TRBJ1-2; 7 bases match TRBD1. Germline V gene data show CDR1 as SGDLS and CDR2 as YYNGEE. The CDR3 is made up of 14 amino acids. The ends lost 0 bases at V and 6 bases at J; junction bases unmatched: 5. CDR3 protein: CASSVGDRVNGYTF. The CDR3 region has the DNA TGTGCCAGCAGCGTAGGAGACAGGGTGAATGGCTACACCTTC.